This T cell receptor (beta chain) is from a study of blood T cell repertoires in COVID-19. On the study more broadly: From the United States, Italy and Spain came samples of acute and convalescent COVID-19. PBMCs, B-cell-depleted T cells, or T cells provided the cDNA or gDNA that made up the material.

Original methodology: Estimation of nucleated cell counts was performed using reference gene primer amplification. Using immunoSEQ multiplex PCR, the repertoire was profiled, and TCRdb retains in-frame clones only, with some absent. That table is the source of V, J and clone size, and D and trimming were worked out from the DNA. This sample yields some 150,000 clones, of which 75% to 85% are seen a single time; more than 7.5% belongs to the top ten. This CDR3 is built from 15 residues. The V and J ends lost 8 bases and 7 bases, in that order; junction bases with no gene match: 16. Germline V lookup: CDR1 MNHEY, CDR2 SVGAGI.

Sequenced input: peripheral blood. The chain couples TRBV6-5 to TRBJ1-1; the match to TRBD1 covers 7 bases. The sequence was collected from a woman aged 50 to 60 with acute or convalescent COVID-19. DNA for the CDR3: TGTGCCAGCCGATTTTCAGGGGGAAAGGGCGGTGAAGCTTTCTTT. This sequence encodes CASRFSGGKGGEAFF.